This T cell receptor (beta chain) appears in the sequencing data of a study of blood T cells in healthy people across ages. Of note for this clonotype: Its matching antigen is unknown.

Germline CDR1 is SGDLS and CDR2 is YYNGEE. The V and J ends lost 2 bases and 7 bases, in that order; junction bases with no gene match: 8. The CDR3 totals 15 residues. Points from the study as a whole: Whereas aged donors had fewer naive CD4+ cells, long-lived donors had more of them and higher diversity. Per million T cells, TCR beta diversity dropped about linearly as age rose.

For the second PCR, which ran for about 6 to 12 cycles, a sample-barcoded 5' primer and a J-beta primer mix were used. Through a template-switch adaptor with 12 random nucleotides, each cDNA molecule received a tag. TCRdb reanalysed the 5' RACE reads using MiXCR and keeps one entry per CDR3 protein. Of around 600,000 distinct CDR3 sequences in the sample, around 50% are singletons; the top ten hold 20% to 25%. The TCR was taken from a man at least 80 years old in good health. The chain links TRBV9 to TRBJ2-1, with 8 bases matching TRBD2. Sequencing was done on a sample of blood. The CDR3 spells CASSVAGTRGNEQFF. The CDR3 DNA follows: TGTGCCAGCAGCGTTGCCGGGACTAGGGGAAATGAGCAGTTCTTC.